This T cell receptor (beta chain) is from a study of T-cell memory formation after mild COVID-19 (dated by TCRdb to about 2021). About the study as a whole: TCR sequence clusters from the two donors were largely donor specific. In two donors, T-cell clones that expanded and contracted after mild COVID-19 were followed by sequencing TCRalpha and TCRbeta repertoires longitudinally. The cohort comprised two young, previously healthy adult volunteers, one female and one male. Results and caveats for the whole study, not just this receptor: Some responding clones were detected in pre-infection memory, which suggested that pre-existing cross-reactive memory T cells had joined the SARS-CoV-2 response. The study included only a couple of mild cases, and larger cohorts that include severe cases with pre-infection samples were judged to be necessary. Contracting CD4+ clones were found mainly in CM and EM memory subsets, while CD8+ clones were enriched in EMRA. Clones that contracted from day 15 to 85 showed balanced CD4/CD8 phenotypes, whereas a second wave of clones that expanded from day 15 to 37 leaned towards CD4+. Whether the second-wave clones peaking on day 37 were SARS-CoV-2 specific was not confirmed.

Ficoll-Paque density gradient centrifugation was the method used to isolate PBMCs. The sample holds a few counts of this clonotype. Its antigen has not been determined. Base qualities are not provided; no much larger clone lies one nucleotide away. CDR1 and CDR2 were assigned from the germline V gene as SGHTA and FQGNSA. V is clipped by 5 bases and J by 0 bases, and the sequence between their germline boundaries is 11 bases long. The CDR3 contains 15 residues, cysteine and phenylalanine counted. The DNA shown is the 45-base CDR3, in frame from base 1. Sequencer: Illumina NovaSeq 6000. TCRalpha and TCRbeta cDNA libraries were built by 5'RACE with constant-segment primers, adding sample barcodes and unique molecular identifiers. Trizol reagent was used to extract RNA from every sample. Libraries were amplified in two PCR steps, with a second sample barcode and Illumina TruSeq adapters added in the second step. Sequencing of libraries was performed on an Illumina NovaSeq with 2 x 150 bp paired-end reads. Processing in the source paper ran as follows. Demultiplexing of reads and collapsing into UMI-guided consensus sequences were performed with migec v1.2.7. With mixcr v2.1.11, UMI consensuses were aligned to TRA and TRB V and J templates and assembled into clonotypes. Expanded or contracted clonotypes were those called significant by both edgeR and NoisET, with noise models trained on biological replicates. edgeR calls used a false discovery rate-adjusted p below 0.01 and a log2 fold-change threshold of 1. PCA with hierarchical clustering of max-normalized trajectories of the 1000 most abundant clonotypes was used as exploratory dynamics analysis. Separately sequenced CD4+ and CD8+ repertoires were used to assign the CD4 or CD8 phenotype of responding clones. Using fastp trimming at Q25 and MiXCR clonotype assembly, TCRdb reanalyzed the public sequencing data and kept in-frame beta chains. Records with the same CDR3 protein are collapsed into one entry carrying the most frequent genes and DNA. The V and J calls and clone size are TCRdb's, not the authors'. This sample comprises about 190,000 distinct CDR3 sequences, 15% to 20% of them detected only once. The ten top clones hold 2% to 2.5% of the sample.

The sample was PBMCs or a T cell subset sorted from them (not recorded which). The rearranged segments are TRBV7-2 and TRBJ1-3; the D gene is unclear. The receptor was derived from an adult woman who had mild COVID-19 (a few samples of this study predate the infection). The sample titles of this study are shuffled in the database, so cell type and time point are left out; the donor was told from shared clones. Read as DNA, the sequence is TGTGCCAGCAGCATACGACGCTCCTCTGGAAACACCATATATTTT. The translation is CASSIRRSSGNTIYF.